The sequence of this T cell receptor beta chain was determined in a study of blood T cells in healthy people across ages. Notes on the study in general: The study found more naive CD4+ cells and higher diversity in long-lived than aged donors.

Combining a sample-barcoded 5' primer with a J-beta primer mix, a second PCR ran for 7 to 11 cycles. TCRdb fed the 5' RACE reads into MiXCR, producing one record per CDR3 protein. The sample has around 800,000 distinct CDR3 sequences; roughly 24% are singletons. This clonotype was seen more than once but under ten times. The target antigen is unknown. These data are also associated with another study on T cells of mothers and their children. That study reports: Reverse transcription into cDNA received all extracted RNA, at about 1.5 ug per 15 ul. The authors detected no persistent microchimeric T cell clones.

This sequence originates from a boy between 10 and 17 years old in good health. Sequences were obtained from blood.

CDR3 loop: CASSLLGGDGELFF. Here the CDR3 DNA reads TGTGCCAGCAGCTTACTCGGCGGGGACGGGGAGCTGTTTTTT. The chain links TRBV7-3 to TRBJ2-2; D might be TRBD2 (6 bases). The CDR3 consists of 14 residues. In germline, CDR1 is SGHTA, CDR2 FQGTGA. The V end was cut by 2 bases, the J end by 7 bases, with 11 bases between.